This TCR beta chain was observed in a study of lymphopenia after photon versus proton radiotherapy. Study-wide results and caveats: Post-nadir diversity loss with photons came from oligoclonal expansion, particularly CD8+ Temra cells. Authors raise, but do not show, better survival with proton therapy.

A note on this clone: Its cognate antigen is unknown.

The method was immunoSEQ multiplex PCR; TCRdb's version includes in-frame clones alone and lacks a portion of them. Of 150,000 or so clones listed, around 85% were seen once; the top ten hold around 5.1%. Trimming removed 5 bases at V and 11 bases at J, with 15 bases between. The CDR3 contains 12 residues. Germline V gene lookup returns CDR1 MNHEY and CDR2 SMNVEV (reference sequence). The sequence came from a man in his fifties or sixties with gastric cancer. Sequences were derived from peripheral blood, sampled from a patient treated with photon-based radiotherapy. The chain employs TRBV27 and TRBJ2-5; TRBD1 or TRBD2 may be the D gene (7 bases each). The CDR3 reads CASSPTGEGQYF. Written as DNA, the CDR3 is TGTGCCAGCAGTCCTACAGGGGAGGGTCAGTACTTC.